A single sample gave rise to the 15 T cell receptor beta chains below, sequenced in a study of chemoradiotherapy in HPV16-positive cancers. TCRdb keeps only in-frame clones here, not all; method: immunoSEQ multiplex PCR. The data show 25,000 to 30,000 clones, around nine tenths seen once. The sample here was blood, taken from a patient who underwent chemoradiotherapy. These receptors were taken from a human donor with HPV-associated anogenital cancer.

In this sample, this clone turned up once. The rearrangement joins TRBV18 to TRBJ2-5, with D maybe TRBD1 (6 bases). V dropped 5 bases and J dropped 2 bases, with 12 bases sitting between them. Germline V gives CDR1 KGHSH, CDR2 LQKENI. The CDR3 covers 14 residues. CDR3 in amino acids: CASSYRVQQETQYF. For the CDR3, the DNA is TGTGCCAGCTCATACAGGGTTCAGCAAGAGACCCAGTACTTC.

In nucleotides, the CDR3 is TGCGCCAGCAGCTTCGCCTCCGGGGCTGTAAACACTGAAGCTTTCTTT. This gives the protein CASSFASGAVNTEAFF. The V gene is TRBV5-1, the J gene TRBJ1-1, with TRBD1 as a possible D gene (5 bases). V gave up 2 bases and J gave up 2 bases, with 16 bases separating them. The CDR3 has 16 residues. Germline V CDR1 and CDR2: SGHRS, YFSETQ.

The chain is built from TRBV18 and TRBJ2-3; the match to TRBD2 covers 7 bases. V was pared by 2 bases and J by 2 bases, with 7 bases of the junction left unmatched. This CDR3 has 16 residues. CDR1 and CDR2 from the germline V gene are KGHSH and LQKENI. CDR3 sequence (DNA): TGTGCCAGCTCACCAAGGGGAGGGGCGCCCACAGATACGCAGTATTTT. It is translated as CASSPRGGAPTDTQYF.

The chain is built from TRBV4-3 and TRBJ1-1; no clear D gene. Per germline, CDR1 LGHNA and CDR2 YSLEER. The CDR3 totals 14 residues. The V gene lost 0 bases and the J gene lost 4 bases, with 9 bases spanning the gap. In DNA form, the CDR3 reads TGCGCCAGCAGCCAAGATTCATTAAGCACTGAAGCTTTCTTT. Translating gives CASSQDSLSTEAFF.

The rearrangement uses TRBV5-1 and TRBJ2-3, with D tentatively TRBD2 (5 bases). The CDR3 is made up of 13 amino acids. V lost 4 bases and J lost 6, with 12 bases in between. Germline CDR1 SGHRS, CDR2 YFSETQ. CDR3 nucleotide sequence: TGCGCCAGCAGCCGGAGGCTGGGGGATACGCAGTATTTT. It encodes CASSRRLGDTQYF.

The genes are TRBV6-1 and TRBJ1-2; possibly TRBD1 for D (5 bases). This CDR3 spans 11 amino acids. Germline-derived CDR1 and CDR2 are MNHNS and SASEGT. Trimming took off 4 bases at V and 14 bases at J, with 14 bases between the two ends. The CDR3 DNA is TGTGCCAGCAGTGGCGAGGGGACGAGGACCTTC. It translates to CASSGEGTRTF.

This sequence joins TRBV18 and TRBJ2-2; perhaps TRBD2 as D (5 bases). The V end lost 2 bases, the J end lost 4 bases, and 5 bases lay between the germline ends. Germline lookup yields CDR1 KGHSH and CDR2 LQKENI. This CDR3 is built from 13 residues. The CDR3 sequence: CASSPGGTGELFF. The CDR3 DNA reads TGTGCCAGCTCACCAGGAGGCACCGGGGAGCTGTTTTTT.

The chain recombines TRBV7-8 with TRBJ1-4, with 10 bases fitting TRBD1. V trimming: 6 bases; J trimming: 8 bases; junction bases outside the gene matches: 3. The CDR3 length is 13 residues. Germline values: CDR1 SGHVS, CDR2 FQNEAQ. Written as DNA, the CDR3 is TGTGCCAGCAGGGGACAGGGGTCCGAAAAACTGTTTTTT. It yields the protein CASRGQGSEKLFF.

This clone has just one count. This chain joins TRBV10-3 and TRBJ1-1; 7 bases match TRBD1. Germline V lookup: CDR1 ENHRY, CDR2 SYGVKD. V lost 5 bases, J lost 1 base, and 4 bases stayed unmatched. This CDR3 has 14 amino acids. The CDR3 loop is CAISTGTANTEAFF. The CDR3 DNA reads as TGTGCCATCAGTACTGGGACAGCGAACACTGAAGCTTTCTTT.

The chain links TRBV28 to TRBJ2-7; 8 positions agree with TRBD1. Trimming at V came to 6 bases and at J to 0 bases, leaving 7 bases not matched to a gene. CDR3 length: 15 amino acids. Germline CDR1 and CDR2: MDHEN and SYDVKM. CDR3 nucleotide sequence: TGTGCCAGCAGACAGGGGGTGGGGAGCTCCTACGAGCAGTACTTC. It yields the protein CASRQGVGSSYEQYF. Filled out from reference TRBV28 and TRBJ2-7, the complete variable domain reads DVKVTQSSRYLVKRTGEKVFLECVQDMDHENMFWYRQDPGLGLRLIYFSYDVKMKEKGDIPEGYSVSREKKERFSLILESASTNQTSMYLCASRQGVGSSYEQYFGPGTRLTVT.

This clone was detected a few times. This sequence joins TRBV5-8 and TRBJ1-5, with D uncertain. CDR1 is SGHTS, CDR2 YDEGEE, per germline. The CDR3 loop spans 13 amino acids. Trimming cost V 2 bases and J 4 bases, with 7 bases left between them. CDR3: CASSFGRNQPQHF. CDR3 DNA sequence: TGTGCCAGCAGCTTTGGGAGGAATCAGCCCCAGCATTTT.

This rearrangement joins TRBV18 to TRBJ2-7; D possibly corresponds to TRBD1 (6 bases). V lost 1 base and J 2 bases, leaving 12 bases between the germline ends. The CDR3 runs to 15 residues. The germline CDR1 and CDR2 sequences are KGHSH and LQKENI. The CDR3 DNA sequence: TGTGCCAGCTCACCACACCAGGACAGAACCTACGAGCAGTACTTC. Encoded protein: CASSPHQDRTYEQYF.

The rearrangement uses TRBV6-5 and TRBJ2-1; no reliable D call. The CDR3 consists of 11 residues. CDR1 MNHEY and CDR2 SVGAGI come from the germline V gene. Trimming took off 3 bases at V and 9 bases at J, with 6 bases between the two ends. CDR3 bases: TGTGCCAGCAGTTATTTGAGTGAGCAGTTCTTC. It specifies CASSYLSEQFF.

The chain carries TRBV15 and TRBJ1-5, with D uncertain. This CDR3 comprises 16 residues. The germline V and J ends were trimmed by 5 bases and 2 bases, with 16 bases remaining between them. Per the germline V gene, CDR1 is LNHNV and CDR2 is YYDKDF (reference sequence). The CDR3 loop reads CATSGLDAVGNQPQHF. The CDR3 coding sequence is TGTGCCACCAGCGGGCTGGACGCTGTGGGCAATCAGCCCCAGCATTTT.

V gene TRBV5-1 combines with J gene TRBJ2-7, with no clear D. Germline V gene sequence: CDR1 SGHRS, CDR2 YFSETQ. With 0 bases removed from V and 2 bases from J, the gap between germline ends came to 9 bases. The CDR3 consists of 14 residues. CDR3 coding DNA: TGCGCCAGCAGCTTGGAGGGTTATCCCTACGAGCAGTACTTC. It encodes CASSLEGYPYEQYF.